This is a list of T cell receptor beta chains from one sample in a study of post-analysis software for immune sequencing data. TCRdb itself ran the PCR reads through MiXCR, one entry per CDR3 protein. The table has 180,000 or so distinct CDR3 sequences, 25% to 35% seen once; the top ten hold approximately 3.6%. Sequencing used blood. The receptors derive from a girl younger than 18 with multiple sclerosis. Both conserved end residues are part of each CDR3. A D gene is named only where the DNA matches it firmly. The size field is filled for only some rows; it gives once, few, many or a size class.

d_gene,j_gene,abundance,v_gene,CDR3aa,CDR3nt
-,TRBJ2-5,many,TRBV28,CASSLSKNSLKETQYF,TGTGCCAGCAGTTTATCTAAGAACAGCCTAAAAGAGACCCAGTACTTC
-,TRBJ2-1,many,TRBV20-1,CSARKQGGSYNEQFF,TGCAGTGCTAGAAAACAGGGTGGCTCCTACAATGAGCAGTTCTTC
-,TRBJ2-7,many,TRBV20-1,CSAGRWDTTTYEQYF,TGCAGTGCCGGACGTTGGGACACCACAACCTACGAGCAGTACTTC
-,TRBJ2-3,few,TRBV7-9,CASSLMASSTDTQYF,TGTGCCAGCAGCTTAATGGCATCTAGCACAGATACGCAGTATTTT
-,TRBJ1-5,-,TRBV5-1,CASSLEGAGNQPQHF,TGCGCCAGCAGCTTGGAAGGGGCAGGCAATCAGCCCCAGCATTTT
TRBD1,TRBJ1-5,-,TRBV27,CASSLPGQGGNQPQHF,TGTGCCAGCAGTTTACCTGGACAGGGTGGAAATCAGCCCCAGCATTTT
-,TRBJ1-1,few,TRBV11-2,CASTSLGTKSEAFF,TGTGCCAGCACCTCACTCGGGACGAAGAGCGAAGCTTTCTTT
-,TRBJ2-3,-,TRBV18,CASREEGTDTQYF,TGTGCGTCCAGGGAAGAGGGCACAGATACGCAGTATTTT
-,TRBJ2-7,many,TRBV5-1,CASRREVPYEQYF,TGCGCCAGCAGACGCGAGGTCCCCTACGAGCAGTACTTC
-,TRBJ1-4,-,TRBV6-5,CASSYGTVNENLFF,TGTGCCAGCAGTTACGGGACGGTAAATGAAAACCTGTTTTTT
-,TRBJ1-5,-,TRBV2,CASSGEGNQSQHF,TGTGCCAGCAGTGGGGAGGGGAATCAGTCCCAGCATTTT
-,TRBJ1-1,few,TRBV12-3/TRBV12-4,CASTRHENTEAFF,TGTGCCAGCACCCGTCACGAGAACACTGAAGCTTTCTTT
-,TRBJ1-5,few,TRBV12-3/TRBV12-4,CASTPVAGNQPQHF,TGTGCCAGCACCCCCGTCGCGGGCAATCAGCCCCAGCATTTT
-,TRBJ1-2,many,TRBV12-3/TRBV12-4,CASSPGEGYGYTF,TGTGCCAGCAGCCCCGGTGAGGGCTATGGCTACACCTTC
TRBD2,TRBJ2-3,once,TRBV29-1,CSVKWGLAVSDTQYF,TGCAGCGTCAAATGGGGACTAGCGGTTTCAGATACGCAGTATTTT
-,TRBJ1-1,few,TRBV29-1,CSVRPGLLALNTEAFF,TGCAGCGTTCGTCCGGGACTGCTGGCTTTGAACACTGAAGCTTTCTTT
-,TRBJ2-3,many,TRBV5-1,CASTSLGYSTDTQYF,TGCGCCAGTACGTCCCTCGGATATAGCACAGATACGCAGTATTTT
-,TRBJ2-7,few,TRBV12-3/TRBV12-4,CASGLTGAASYEQYF,TGTGCCAGCGGATTAACCGGGGCTGCCTCCTACGAGCAGTACTTC
TRBD1,TRBJ1-1,-,TRBV3-1,CASSQPQDRGLSEAFF,TGTGCCAGCAGCCAACCCCAGGACAGGGGGCTTTCTGAAGCTTTCTTT
TRBD2,TRBJ2-1,few,TRBV5-1,CASSPTPSGRAPEQFF,TGCGCCAGCAGCCCAACCCCCAGCGGGAGGGCCCCTGAGCAGTTCTTC
-,TRBJ1-2,-,TRBV7-2,CASSLGRVHGYTF,TGTGCCAGCAGCTTGGGCAGGGTGCACGGCTACACCTTC
-,TRBJ1-1,-,TRBV7-3,CASSLFPEGNTEAFF,TGTGCCAGCAGCTTATTCCCGGAGGGGAACACTGAAGCTTTCTTT
-,TRBJ1-6,-,TRBV5-1,CASSQGGDPASSPHF,TGCGCCAGCAGCCAGGGTGGTGACCCTGCTTCGTCCCCCCACTTT
TRBD1,TRBJ1-6,many,TRBV18,CASSPPGQTNSPLHF,TGTGCCAGCTCACCCCCGGGACAGACAAATTCACCCCTCCACTTT
-,TRBJ2-6,many,TRBV7-9,CASSLGGPGANVLTF,TGTGCCAGCAGCTTAGGGGGGCCCGGGGCCAACGTCCTGACTTTC
TRBD1,TRBJ1-6,few,TRBV28,CASSVPGQGFMSPLHF,TGTGCCAGCAGTGTCCCGGGACAGGGGTTCATGTCACCCCTCCACTTT
-,TRBJ2-7,-,TRBV12-3/TRBV12-4,CASSHWDMTHEQYF,TGTGCCAGCAGTCACTGGGACATGACCCACGAGCAGTACTTC
TRBD1,TRBJ1-5,few,TRBV27,CATHPGQGSNQPQHF,TGTGCCACCCACCCGGGACAGGGGAGCAATCAGCCCCAGCATTTT
TRBD2,TRBJ2-5,-,TRBV5-4,CASSVGLAGGPSRRETQYF,TGTGCCAGCAGCGTGGGACTAGCGGGAGGGCCAAGTCGTCGGGAGACCCAGTACTTC
-,TRBJ2-3,few,TRBV5-1,CASSLAVNSDTQYF,TGCGCCAGCAGCTTGGCGGTTAACTCAGATACGCAGTATTTT
TRBD1,TRBJ2-1,many,TRBV5-1,CASMVNPGQGFDEQFF,TGCGCCAGCATGGTTAATCCGGGACAGGGTTTCGATGAGCAGTTCTTC
-,TRBJ2-5,-,TRBV14,CASSQGTTPSYGQYF,TGTGCCAGCAGCCAAGGGACTACCCCCTCGTACGGGCAGTACTTC
-,TRBJ1-5,-,TRBV18,CASSPSGSNQPQHF,TGTGCCAGCTCACCGAGTGGCAGCAATCAGCCCCAGCATTTT
TRBD1,TRBJ1-2,many,TRBV10-3,CAISETGDNGYTF,TGTGCCATCAGCGAAACAGGGGATAATGGCTACACCTTC
-,TRBJ1-4,few,TRBV3-1,CASSLRDGGFAEKLFF,TGTGCCAGCAGCCTTCGGGACGGAGGGTTTGCTGAAAAACTGTTTTTT
-,TRBJ1-1,-,TRBV7-9,CASSRHGTRGTEAFF,TGTGCCAGCAGCCGACACGGGACCCGGGGTACTGAAGCTTTCTTT
TRBD1,TRBJ2-5,-,TRBV29-1,CSAVGQVHQETQYF,TGCAGCGCCGTAGGACAGGTTCATCAAGAGACCCAGTACTTC
-,TRBJ1-2,many,TRBV7-2,CASSSRGVNYGYTF,TGTGCCAGCAGCTCGCGAGGAGTCAACTATGGCTACACCTTC
TRBD2,TRBJ2-1,-,TRBV3-1,CASSQGVAGGQNSYNEQFF,TGTGCCAGCAGCCAAGGGGTAGCGGGAGGTCAAAATTCCTACAATGAGCAGTTCTTC
TRBD2,TRBJ2-2,-,TRBV7-3,CASRNRGGNTGELFF,TGTGCCAGCAGAAATCGGGGGGGCAACACCGGGGAGCTGTTTTTT
TRBD1,TRBJ1-2,few,TRBV12-3/TRBV12-4,CASSLTGARNYGYTF,TGTGCCAGCAGTTTGACAGGGGCCCGCAACTATGGCTACACCTTC
-,TRBJ2-7,few,TRBV28,CASSLRGPLYEQYF,TGTGCCAGCAGTTTGCGGGGTCCCCTATACGAGCAGTACTTC
-,TRBJ2-7,-,TRBV12-3/TRBV12-4,CASSRIRATQQYF,TGTGCCAGCAGCCGGATACGGGCCACCCAGCAGTACTTC
-,TRBJ1-1,many,TRBV10-2,CASSDPGARGTEAFF,TGCGCCAGCAGTGATCCGGGGGCGAGGGGCACTGAAGCTTTCTTT
TRBD1,TRBJ1-5,many,TRBV29-1,CSVADRLGGPQHF,TGCAGCGTTGCGGACAGGTTGGGGGGGCCCCAGCATTTT
-,TRBJ2-7,-,TRBV28,CASSKGPIYEQYF,TGTGCCAGCTCTAAGGGTCCAATCTACGAGCAGTACTTC
TRBD1,TRBJ2-3,few,TRBV28,CASSLQGALGLYF,TGTGCCAGCAGTTTGCAGGGGGCATTAGGGTTATATTTT